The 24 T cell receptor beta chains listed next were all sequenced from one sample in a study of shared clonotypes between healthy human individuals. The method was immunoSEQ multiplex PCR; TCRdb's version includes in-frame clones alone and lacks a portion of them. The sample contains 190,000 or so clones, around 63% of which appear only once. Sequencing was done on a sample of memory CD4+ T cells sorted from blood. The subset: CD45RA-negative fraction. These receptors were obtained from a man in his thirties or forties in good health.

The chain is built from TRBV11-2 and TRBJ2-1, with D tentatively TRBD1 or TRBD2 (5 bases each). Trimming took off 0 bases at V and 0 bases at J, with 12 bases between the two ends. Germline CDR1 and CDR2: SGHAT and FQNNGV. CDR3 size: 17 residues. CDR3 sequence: CASSLEPGTSSYNEQFF. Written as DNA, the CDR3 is TGTGCCAGCAGCTTAGAACCCGGGACGAGCTCCTACAATGAGCAGTTCTTC.

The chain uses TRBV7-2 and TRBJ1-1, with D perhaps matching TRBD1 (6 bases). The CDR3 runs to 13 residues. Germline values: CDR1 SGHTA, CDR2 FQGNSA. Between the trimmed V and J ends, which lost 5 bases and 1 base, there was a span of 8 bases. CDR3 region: CASSPRGNTEAFF. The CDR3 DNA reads TGTGCCAGCAGCCCCAGGGGGAACACTGAAGCTTTCTTT. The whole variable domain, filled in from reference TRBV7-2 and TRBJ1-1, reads GAGVSQSPSNKVTEKGKDVELRCDPISGHTALYWYRQSLGQGLEFLIYFQGNSAPDKSGLPSDRFSAERTGGSVSTLTIQRTQQEDSAVYLCASSPRGNTEAFFGQGTRLTVV.

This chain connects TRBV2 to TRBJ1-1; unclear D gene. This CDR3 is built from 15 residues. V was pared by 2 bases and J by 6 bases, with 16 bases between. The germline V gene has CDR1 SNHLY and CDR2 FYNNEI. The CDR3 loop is CASSEISAGPPEAFF. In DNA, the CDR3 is TGTGCCAGCAGTGAAATCTCCGCAGGCCCCCCTGAAGCTTTCTTT.

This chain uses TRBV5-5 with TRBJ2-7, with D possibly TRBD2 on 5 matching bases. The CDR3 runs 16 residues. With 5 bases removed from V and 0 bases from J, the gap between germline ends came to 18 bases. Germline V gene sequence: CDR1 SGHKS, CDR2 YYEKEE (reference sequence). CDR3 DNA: TGTGCCAGCAGTCCGGTGGCGGGCGAGAACTCCTACGAGCAGTACTTC. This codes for CASSPVAGENSYEQYF.

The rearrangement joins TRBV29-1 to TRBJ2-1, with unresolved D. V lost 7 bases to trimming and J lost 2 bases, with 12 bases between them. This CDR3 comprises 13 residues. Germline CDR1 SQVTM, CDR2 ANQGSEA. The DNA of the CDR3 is TGCAGCGGGAGAGGCGGAGCCTACAATGAGCAGTTCTTC. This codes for CSGRGGAYNEQFF.

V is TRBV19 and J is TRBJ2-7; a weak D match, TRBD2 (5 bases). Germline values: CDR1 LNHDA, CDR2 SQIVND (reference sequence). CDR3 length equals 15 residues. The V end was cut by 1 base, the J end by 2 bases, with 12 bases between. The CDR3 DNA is TGTGCCAGTAGTATAGGCGTCACGGGAACCTACGAGCAGTACTTC. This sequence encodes CASSIGVTGTYEQYF.

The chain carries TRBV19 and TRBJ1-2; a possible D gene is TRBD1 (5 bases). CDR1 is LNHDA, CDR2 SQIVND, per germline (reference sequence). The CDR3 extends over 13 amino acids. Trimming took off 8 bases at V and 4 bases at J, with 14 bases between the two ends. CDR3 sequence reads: CASHPTAGYGYTF. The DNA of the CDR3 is TGTGCCAGTCACCCGACAGCCGGCTATGGCTACACCTTC.

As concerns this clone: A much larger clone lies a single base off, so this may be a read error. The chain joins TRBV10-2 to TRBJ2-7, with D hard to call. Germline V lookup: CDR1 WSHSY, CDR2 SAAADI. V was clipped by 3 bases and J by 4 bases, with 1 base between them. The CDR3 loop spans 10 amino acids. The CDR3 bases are TGCGCCAGCAGTGATTACGAGCAGTACTTC. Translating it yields CASSDYEQYF.

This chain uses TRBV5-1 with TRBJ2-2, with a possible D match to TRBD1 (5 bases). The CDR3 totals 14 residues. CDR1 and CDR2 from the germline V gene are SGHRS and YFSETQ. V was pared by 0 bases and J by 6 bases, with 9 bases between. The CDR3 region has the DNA TGCGCCAGCAGCTTGGTTGGGGCCCCCGGGGAGCTGTTTTTT. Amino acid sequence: CASSLVGAPGELFF. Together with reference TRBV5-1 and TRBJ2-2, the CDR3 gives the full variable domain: KAGVTQTPRYLIKTRGQQVTLSCSPISGHRSVSWYQQTPGQGLQFLFEYFSETQRNKGNFPGRFSGRQFSNSRSEMNVSTLELGDSALYLCASSLVGAPGELFFGEGSRLTVL.

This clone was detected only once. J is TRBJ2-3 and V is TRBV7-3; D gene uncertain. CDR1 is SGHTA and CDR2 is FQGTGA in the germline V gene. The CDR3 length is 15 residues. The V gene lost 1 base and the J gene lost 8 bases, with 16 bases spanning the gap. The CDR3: CASSLNTGPAATQYF. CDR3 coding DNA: TGTGCCAGCAGCTTAAATACTGGGCCAGCAGCTACGCAGTATTTT.

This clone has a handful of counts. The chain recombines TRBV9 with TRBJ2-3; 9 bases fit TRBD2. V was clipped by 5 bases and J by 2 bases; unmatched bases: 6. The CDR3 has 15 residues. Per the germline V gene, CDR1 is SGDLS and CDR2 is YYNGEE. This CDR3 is CASSLSGRITDTQYF. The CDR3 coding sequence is TGTGCCAGCAGTCTGAGCGGGAGGATCACAGATACGCAGTATTTT. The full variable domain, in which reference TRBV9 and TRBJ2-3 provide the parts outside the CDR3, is DSGVTQTPKHLITATGQRVTLRCSPRSGDLSVYWYQQSLDQGLQFLIQYYNGEERAKGNILERFSAQQFPDLHSELNLSSLELGDSALYFCASSLSGRITDTQYFGPGTRLTVL.

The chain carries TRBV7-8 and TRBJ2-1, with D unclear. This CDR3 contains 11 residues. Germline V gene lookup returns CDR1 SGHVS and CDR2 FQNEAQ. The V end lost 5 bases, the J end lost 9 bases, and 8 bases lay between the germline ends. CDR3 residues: CASSHKSEQFF. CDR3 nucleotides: TGTGCCAGCAGCCACAAAAGTGAGCAGTTCTTC.

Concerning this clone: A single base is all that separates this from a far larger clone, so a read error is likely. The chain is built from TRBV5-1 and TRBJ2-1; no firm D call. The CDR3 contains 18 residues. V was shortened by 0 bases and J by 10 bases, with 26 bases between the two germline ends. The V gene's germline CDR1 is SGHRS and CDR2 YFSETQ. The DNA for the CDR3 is TGCGCCAGCAGCTTGGCCGTTACGAGAACCCTCACCCCTGGAGAGCAGTTCTTC. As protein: CASSLAVTRTLTPGEQFF.

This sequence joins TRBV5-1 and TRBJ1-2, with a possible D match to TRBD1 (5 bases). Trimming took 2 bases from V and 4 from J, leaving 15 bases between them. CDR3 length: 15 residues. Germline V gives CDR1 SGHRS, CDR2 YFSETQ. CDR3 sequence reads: CASSLDGGKAYGYTF. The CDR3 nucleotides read TGCGCCAGCAGCTTAGACGGGGGAAAGGCCTATGGCTACACCTTC.

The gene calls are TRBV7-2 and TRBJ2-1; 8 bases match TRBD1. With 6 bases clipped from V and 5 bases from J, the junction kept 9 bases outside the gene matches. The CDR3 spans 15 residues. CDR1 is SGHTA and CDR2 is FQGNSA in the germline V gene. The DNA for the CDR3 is TGTGCCAGCAGTTATAGGACAGGGAGCGACAATGAGCAGTTCTTC. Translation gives CASSYRTGSDNEQFF.

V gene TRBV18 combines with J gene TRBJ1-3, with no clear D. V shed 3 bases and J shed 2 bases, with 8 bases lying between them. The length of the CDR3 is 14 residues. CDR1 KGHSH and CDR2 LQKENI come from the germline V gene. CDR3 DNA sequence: TGTGCCAGCTCACCGACCGCAACTGGAAACACCATATATTTT. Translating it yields CASSPTATGNTIYF.

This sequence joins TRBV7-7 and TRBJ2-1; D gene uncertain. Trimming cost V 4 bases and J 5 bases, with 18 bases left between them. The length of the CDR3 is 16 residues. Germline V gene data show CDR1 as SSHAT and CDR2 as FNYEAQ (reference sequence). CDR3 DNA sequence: TGTGCCAGCAGCTCCGGGCCGGGCCAGCCGAACAATGAGCAGTTCTTC. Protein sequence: CASSSGPGQPNNEQFF.

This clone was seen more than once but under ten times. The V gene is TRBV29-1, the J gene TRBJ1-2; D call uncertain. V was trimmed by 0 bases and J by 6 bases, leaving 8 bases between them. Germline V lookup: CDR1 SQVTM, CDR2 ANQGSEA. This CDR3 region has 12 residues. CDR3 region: CSVEDEIHGYTF. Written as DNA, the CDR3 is TGCAGCGTTGAAGATGAAATACATGGCTACACCTTC.

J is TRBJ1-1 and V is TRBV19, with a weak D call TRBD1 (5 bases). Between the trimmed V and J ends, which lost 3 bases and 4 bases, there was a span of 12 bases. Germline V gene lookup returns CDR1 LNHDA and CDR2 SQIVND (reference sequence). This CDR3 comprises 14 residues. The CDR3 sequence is CASSIGAGSTEAFF. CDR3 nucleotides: TGTGCCAGTAGTATTGGGGCAGGGAGCACTGAAGCTTTCTTT.

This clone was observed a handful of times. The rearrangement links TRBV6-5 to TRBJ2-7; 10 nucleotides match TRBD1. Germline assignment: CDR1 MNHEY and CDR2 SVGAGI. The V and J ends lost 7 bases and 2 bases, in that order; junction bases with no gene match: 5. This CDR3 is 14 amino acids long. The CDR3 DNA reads TGTGCCAGCAACGACGGACAGGGGGCCTACGAGCAGTACTTC. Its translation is CASNDGQGAYEQYF.

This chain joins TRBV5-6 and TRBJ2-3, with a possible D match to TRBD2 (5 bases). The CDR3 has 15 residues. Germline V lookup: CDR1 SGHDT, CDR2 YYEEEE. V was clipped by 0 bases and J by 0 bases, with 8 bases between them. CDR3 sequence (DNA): TGTGCCAGCAGCTTGGGCGGGCCCAGCACAGATACGCAGTATTTT. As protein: CASSLGGPSTDTQYF.

CDR3 in DNA: TGTGCCAGCAGCCAAACGGGCGGGGCCTACAATGAGCAGTTCTTC. Translation gives CASSQTGGAYNEQFF. J is TRBJ2-1 and V is TRBV6-6; D is possibly TRBD2 (6 bases). V gave up 6 bases and J gave up 2 bases, with 14 bases separating them. CDR3 length equals 15 residues. Germline values: CDR1 MNHNY, CDR2 SVGAGI (reference sequence).

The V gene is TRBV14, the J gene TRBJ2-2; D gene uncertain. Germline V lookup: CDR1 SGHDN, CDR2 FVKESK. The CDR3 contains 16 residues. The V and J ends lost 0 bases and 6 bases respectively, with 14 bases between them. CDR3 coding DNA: TGTGCCAGCAGCCAAGATGTAGGGTTCTTGTCCGGGGAGCTGTTTTTT. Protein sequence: CASSQDVGFLSGELFF.

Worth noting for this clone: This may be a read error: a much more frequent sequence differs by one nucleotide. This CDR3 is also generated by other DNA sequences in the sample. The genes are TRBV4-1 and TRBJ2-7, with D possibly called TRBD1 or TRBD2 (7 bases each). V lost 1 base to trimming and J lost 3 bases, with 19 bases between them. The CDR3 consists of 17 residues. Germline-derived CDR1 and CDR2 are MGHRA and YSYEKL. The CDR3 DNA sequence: TGCGCCAGCAGCCAAGCTCAGGGGGGGGACAGTTACTACGAGCAGTACTTC. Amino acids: CASSQAQGGDSYYEQYF.